Following are 7 T cell receptor beta chains from one sample sequenced in a study of cytomegalovirus exposure and HLA in healthy donors. The PCR contained 60 Vbeta and 13 Jbeta primers. Generated by immunoSEQ multiplex PCR, the TCRdb table keeps only in-frame clones and is missing some. The sample has about 92,000 clones, nearly 70% seen once. The sample comprised PBMCs. Source of these receptors: a man aged 50-59 years in good health and CMV-seronegative.

The V call is TRBV6-5, the J call TRBJ1-6; no clear D gene. V dropped 1 base and J dropped 7 bases, with 11 bases sitting between them. Germline CDR1 reads MNHEY; CDR2 reads SVGAGI. The CDR3 consists of 15 residues. In DNA form, the CDR3 reads TGTGCCAGCAGTTACTTGCGGTTTAGCAATTCACCCCTCCACTTT. The encoded protein is CASSYLRFSNSPLHF.

This clone has just one count. The rearrangement uses TRBV5-1 and TRBJ2-5; perhaps TRBD1 as D (6 bases). CDR1 SGHRS and CDR2 YFSETQ come from the germline V gene. The CDR3 length is 15 residues. The V and J ends lost 4 bases and 11 bases respectively, with 24 bases between them. The CDR3 nucleotides read TGCGCCAGCAGCCTGGAACCCACAGGGTCCGGGGAGCAGTACTTC. Encoded protein: CASSLEPTGSGEQYF.

The CDR3 sequence is CAWSARGQGPTKYNQPQHF. The CDR3 nucleotides read TGTGCCTGGAGTGCCCGGGGACAGGGACCGACAAAATATAATCAGCCCCAGCATTTT. The chain combines TRBV30 with TRBJ1-5, with 9 bases identical to TRBD1. V was clipped by 1 base and J by 4 bases; unmatched bases: 17. Looked up from germline, CDR1 is GTSNPN and CDR2 is SVGIG (reference sequence). The CDR3 sequence is 19 residues long. The full variable domain, completed using reference TRBV30 and TRBJ1-5, is SQTIHQWPATLVQPVGSPLSLECTVEGTSNPNLYWYRQAAGRGLQLLFYSVGIGQISSEVPQNLSASRPQDRQFILSSKKLLLSDSGFYLCAWSARGQGPTKYNQPQHFGDGTRLSIL.

This chain joins TRBV5-1 and TRBJ2-7, with a tentative D call TRBD2 (6 bases). V was shortened by 0 bases and J by 2 bases, with 12 bases between the two germline ends. CDR1 SGHRS and CDR2 YFSETQ come from the germline V gene. The CDR3 spans 15 residues. The CDR3 DNA sequence: TGCGCCAGCAGCTTGGATCAGGGAGGTCCCTACGAGCAGTACTTC. Amino acids: CASSLDQGGPYEQYF.

The chain employs TRBV4-1 and TRBJ2-1, with TRBD2 identical over 10 bases. Germline loops: CDR1 MGHRA, CDR2 YSYEKL. This CDR3 has 15 residues. V gave up 6 bases and J gave up 7 bases; unmatched junction bases: 9. The CDR3, as DNA: TGCGCCAGCAGAGCGGGAGGGCCGGGTTTGAATGAGCAGTTCTTC. Translation: CASRAGGPGLNEQFF.

The chain is built from TRBV21-1 and TRBJ1-5; TRBD1 is taken as the D call from the table, unchecked against the DNA. TRBV21-1 constitutes a pseudogene. The CDR3 runs to 15 residues. The chain's CDR3 is CASSKVPGAWAPQHF. DNA of the CDR3: TGTGCCAGCAGCAAGGTTCCAGGGGCATGGGCGCCCCAGCATTTT.

The V call is TRBV5-4, the J call TRBJ1-2; possible D gene TRBD1, 5 bases. The CDR3 loop spans 14 amino acids. CDR1 SGHNT and CDR2 YYREEE come from the germline V gene (reference sequence). With 0 bases removed from V and 1 base from J, the gap between germline ends came to 7 bases. The DNA of the CDR3 is TGTGCCAGCAGCTTGGACAGGAATAACTATGGCTACACCTTC. Translation gives CASSLDRNNYGYTF.